The sequence of this T cell receptor beta chain was determined in a study of blood T cell repertoires in COVID-19. Overall study: Sites across the United States, Italy and Spain contributed samples from acute and convalescent COVID-19.

In the original workflow: Reference gene primer amplification in the assay estimated nucleated cell counts. The data were produced by immunoSEQ multiplex PCR, yet TCRdb's version contains in-frame clones alone and is incomplete. V, J and clone size are taken as reported in that table, and D and trimming were inferred from the DNA itself. Of around 150,000 clones detected, more than 65% appear once; the ten largest clones hold approximately 15%. The CDR3 runs 15 residues. Trimming shortened V by 0 bases and J by 3 bases, and 8 bases separated the two germline ends. Germline V lookup: CDR1 KGHSH, CDR2 LQKENI.

The receptor was derived from a woman aged 80 or over with acute or convalescent COVID-19. The sample taken for sequencing was peripheral blood. The rearrangement joins TRBV18 to TRBJ2-2; TRBD1 is a possible D gene (5 bases). CDR3 DNA: TGTGCCAGCTCACCACCTGGCAGGGACACCGGGGAGCTGTTTTTT. This codes for CASSPPGRDTGELFF.